This T cell receptor beta chain was identified in a study of neurological immune-mediated disorders. The authors produced cDNA by 5'RACE using 10-nucleotide random UMIs. MiXCR, run by TCRdb on the 5' RACE reads, gives a single entry per CDR3 protein. The table records approximately 30,000 distinct CDR3 sequences, less than 8.5% of them present only once. Unsorted libraries came from 2 million PBMCs stored at -80 °C. V lost 1 base, J lost 8 bases, and 7 bases stayed unmatched. The germline gives CDR1 SGDLS, CDR2 YYNGEE. The CDR3 totals 15 residues. In this sample, this clonotype turned up many times. Sequencing input: PBMCs. The sequence derives from a woman aged 45-65 years in good health. The V and J genes are TRBV9 and TRBJ2-1; 9 nucleotides line up with TRBD1. The CDR3 loop is CASSVIGQGSYEQFF. Here the CDR3 DNA reads TGTGCCAGCAGCGTAATAGGACAGGGGTCTTATGAGCAGTTCTTC.